This T cell receptor (beta chain) was profiled in a study of chemoradiotherapy in HPV16-positive cancers. Study-level background: Candidate HPV-specific T-cell clones and common TCR motifs came from functional assays in a couple of HPV16-positive patients. Whole-study findings and limits: Candidate HPV-specific clones and E7-related TCR motifs grew in tumor during treatment.

TCRdb's table, derived via immunoSEQ multiplex PCR, lists solely in-frame clones and lacks some. This repertoire shows 2,500 to 4,000 clones, 80% to 95% found once; its top ten account for about 2.3%. Over chemoradiotherapy, repertoires were sampled more than once. The germline V gene has CDR1 MNHNY and CDR2 SVGAGI (reference sequence). This CDR3 has 15 residues. The V and J ends lost 2 bases and 1 base respectively, with 9 bases between them. On this clone itself: The antigen remains undetermined.

The chain has TRBV6-6 and TRBJ1-5; no firm D call. The sequencing here drew on tumor tissue, taken from a patient who underwent chemoradiotherapy. The source of this sequence is a human donor with HPV-associated anogenital cancer. The CDR3 sequence: CASSYRSESNQPQHF. The CDR3 nucleotides read TGTGCCAGCAGTTACCGGAGTGAGAGCAATCAGCCCCAGCATTTT.